This TCR beta chain was documented in a study of blood T cell repertoires in COVID-19. Study-wide background: The United States, Italy and Spain supplied acute and convalescent COVID-19 samples. PBMCs, B-cell-depleted T cells, or T cells provided the cDNA or gDNA that made up the material.

V gave up 6 bases and J gave up 4 bases; unmatched junction bases: 6. Germline V CDR1 and CDR2: SGHTA, FQGTGA. The CDR3 length is 15 residues. In the original processing: Reference gene primer amplification gave estimated nucleated cell counts. Produced via immunoSEQ multiplex PCR; TCRdb's table is partial and in-frame only. That table gives V, J and clone size, and the DNA gave D and trimming. The sample contains hundreds of thousands of clones, roughly 89% of which appear only once. The source of this sequence is a man in his 60s who had recovered from COVID-19. The chain is built from TRBV7-3 and TRBJ1-5; 10 bases map to TRBD1. Sequenced material: peripheral blood. CDR3 bases: TGTGCCAGCAGGCCCCCGGGACAGGGGAATCAGCCCCAGCATTTT. This gives the protein CASRPPGQGNQPQHF.